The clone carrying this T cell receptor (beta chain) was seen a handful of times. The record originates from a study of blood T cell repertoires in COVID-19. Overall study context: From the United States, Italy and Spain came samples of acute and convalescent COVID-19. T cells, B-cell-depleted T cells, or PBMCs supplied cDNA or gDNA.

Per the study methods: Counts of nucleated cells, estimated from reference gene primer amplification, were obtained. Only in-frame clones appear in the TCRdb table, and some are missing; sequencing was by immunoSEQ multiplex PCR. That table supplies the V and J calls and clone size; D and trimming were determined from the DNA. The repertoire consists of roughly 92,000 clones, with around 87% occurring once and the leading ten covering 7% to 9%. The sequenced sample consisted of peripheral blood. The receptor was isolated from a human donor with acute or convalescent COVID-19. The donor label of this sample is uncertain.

The CDR3 DNA sequence: TGTGCCAGCAGCGGGAGCCCAGGGGGGAACACTGAAGCTTTCTTT. Translating it yields CASSGSPGGNTEAFF. The chain recombines TRBV2 with TRBJ1-1; 7 nucleotides align to TRBD1. CDR3 length: 15 residues. Germline V gene sequence: CDR1 SNHLY, CDR2 FYNNEI. The V and J ends lost 6 bases and 1 base, in that order; junction bases with no gene match: 8.